The 21 T cell receptor beta chains given below trace back to one sample, sequenced in a study of blood T cell repertoires in COVID-19. Repertoires were generated with immunoSEQ multiplex PCR, while TCRdb's copy carries only in-frame clones and drops some. The repertoire holds approximately 440,000 clones, with roughly 87% as singletons. Sequenced sample: PBMCs or T cells enriched from blood (not recorded which). The receptor set was obtained from a man younger than 30 who had recovered from COVID-19.

V gene TRBV7-8 combines with J gene TRBJ1-5; possible D gene TRBD1, 6 bases. This CDR3 comprises 17 residues. Germline loops: CDR1 SGHVS, CDR2 FQNEAQ. Trimming pared 6 bases from V and 2 bases from J, leaving 20 bases between. The CDR3 sequence: CASSPAVGAVGNQPQHF. The CDR3, as DNA: TGTGCCAGCAGTCCCGCTGTGGGGGCCGTCGGCAATCAGCCCCAGCATTTT.

In DNA, the CDR3 is TGTGCCAGCAGCTTAGGCTACAGGGGCCAGTACTTC. Its protein product is CASSLGYRGQYF. The V and J genes are TRBV7-9 and TRBJ2-4; 7 bases are a match to TRBD1. The CDR3 spans 12 residues. From germline, CDR1 is SEHNR and CDR2 FQNEAQ (reference sequence). Trimming cost V 1 base and J 13 bases; bases outside gene matches: 4.

The V and J genes are TRBV29-1 and TRBJ2-2, with a tentative D call TRBD2 (7 bases). Germline CDR1 SQVTM, CDR2 ANQGSEA. With 0 bases removed from V and 5 bases from J, the gap between germline ends came to 13 bases. The CDR3 length is 15 residues. The CDR3 DNA follows: TGCAGCGTTGAAGAGGCGGGGGCGGAGACCGGGGAGCTGTTTTTT. It encodes CSVEEAGAETGELFF.

Here the CDR3 reads CASSREVFGGRARGNEQFF. The CDR3 DNA is TGTGCCAGCAGTCGAGAAGTATTCGGCGGGAGGGCCCGGGGCAATGAGCAGTTCTTC. The genes are TRBV9 and TRBJ2-1, with 9 positions matching TRBD2. J gave up 6 bases and V 5 bases, and 21 bases lay outside the gene matches. This CDR3 spans 19 amino acids. The germline gives CDR1 SGDLS, CDR2 YYNGEE.

The chain uses TRBV28 and TRBJ2-7; TRBD2 matches 7 bases. V shed 1 base and J 4 bases; nucleotides not matched to a gene: 10. The CDR3 has 16 amino acids. Germline V CDR1 and CDR2: MDHEN, SYDVKM. The DNA for the CDR3 is TGTGCCAGCAGTTTATTTGGGTGGGAGGGCGAGTACGAGCAGTACTTC. Translated, it gives CASSLFGWEGEYEQYF.

This clone was recorded once. J is TRBJ1-1 and V is TRBV10-3; D uncertain. Germline assignment: CDR1 ENHRY and CDR2 SYGVKD. V was trimmed by 4 bases and J by 4 bases, leaving 10 bases between them. The CDR3 spans 13 residues. CDR3 coding DNA: TGTGCCATCAGTGGCCAGGAACCCACTGAAGCTTTCTTT. This codes for CAISGQEPTEAFF.

The J gene is TRBJ1-5, the V gene TRBV19; tentatively, D is TRBD1 (6 bases). From germline, CDR1 is LNHDA and CDR2 SQIVND (reference sequence). Trimming shortened V by 7 bases and J by 7 bases, and 17 bases separated the two germline ends. The CDR3 covers 14 residues. The CDR3 spells CASTDTAGDQPQHF. For the CDR3, the DNA is TGTGCCAGTACCGACACGGCAGGGGACCAGCCCCAGCATTTT.

V is TRBV11-2 and J is TRBJ1-1, with D possibly being TRBD1 (5 bases). CDR1 and CDR2 (germline): SGHAT, FQNNGV. V lost 1 base, J lost 8 bases, and 17 bases lay in between. This CDR3 is built from 15 residues. The CDR3 bases are TGTGCCAGCAGCTTAGGGGTCCAACGGCGGGGGGAAGCTTTCTTT. Translating it yields CASSLGVQRRGEAFF.

This clone has just one count. V usage is TRBV6-5 and J usage is TRBJ2-5; 13 positions agree with TRBD2. This CDR3 comprises 16 residues. CDR1 MNHEY and CDR2 SVGAGI come from the germline V gene. With V trimmed by 4 bases and J by 5 bases, 7 bases remained unmatched. DNA of the CDR3: TGTGCCAGCAGTTCCAGGACTAGCGGGAGTGGGGAGACCCAGTACTTC. Translating gives CASSSRTSGSGETQYF.

V gene TRBV5-1 combines with J gene TRBJ1-1, with 8 bases fitting TRBD1. This CDR3 comprises 16 residues. Germline-derived CDR1 and CDR2 are SGHRS and YFSETQ. Trimming at V came to 0 bases and at J to 1 base, leaving 5 bases not matched to a gene. CDR3 amino acids: CASSLGARGQNTEAFF. The DNA of the CDR3 is TGCGCCAGCAGCTTGGGGGCCAGGGGGCAGAACACTGAAGCTTTCTTT. The complete variable domain, with remaining parts taken from reference TRBV5-1 and TRBJ1-1, reads KAGVTQTPRYLIKTRGQQVTLSCSPISGHRSVSWYQQTPGQGLQFLFEYFSETQRNKGNFPGRFSGRQFSNSRSEMNVSTLELGDSALYLCASSLGARGQNTEAFFGQGTRLTVV.

The chain joins TRBV2 to TRBJ1-2; the D is unclear. The CDR3 is 13 amino acids. The germline V gene has CDR1 SNHLY and CDR2 FYNNEI. The V gene lost 6 bases and the J gene lost 4 bases, with 12 bases spanning the gap. The CDR3 protein is CASSPASRYGYTF. The CDR3 bases are TGTGCCAGCAGCCCTGCCAGTCGCTATGGCTACACCTTC.

This clone was seen a few times. The chain links TRBV4-1 to TRBJ1-2, with no clear D. Germline CDR1 is MGHRA and CDR2 is YSYEKL. Trimming took 0 bases from V and 2 from J, leaving 7 bases between them. CDR3 length: 14 amino acids. The CDR3 region has the DNA TGCGCCAGCAGCCAAGAGGCCAGGAACTATGGCTACACCTTC. This sequence encodes CASSQEARNYGYTF.

The J gene is TRBJ2-6, the V gene TRBV27; D is perhaps TRBD2 (6 bases). The germline V gene encodes CDR1 MNHEY and CDR2 SMNVEV (reference sequence). The CDR3 has 18 residues. Trimming pared 2 bases from V and 0 bases from J, leaving 14 bases between. This CDR3 reads CASSLTAGLHSGANVLTF. CDR3 DNA: TGTGCCAGCAGTTTAACGGCGGGACTGCACTCTGGGGCCAACGTCCTGACTTTC.

The chain couples TRBV5-6 to TRBJ2-7; D possibly corresponds to TRBD1 (6 bases). This CDR3 spans 13 amino acids. Trimming cost V 2 bases and J 5 bases, with 11 bases left between them. The germline gives CDR1 SGHDT, CDR2 YYEEEE. CDR3 residues: CASSLGGINEQYF. Here the CDR3 DNA reads TGTGCCAGCAGCTTAGGGGGTATCAACGAGCAGTACTTC.

The J gene is TRBJ1-5, the V gene TRBV25-1; a possible D gene is TRBD1 (6 bases). CDR3 length: 15 residues. The V gene lost 4 bases and the J gene lost 1 base, with 11 bases spanning the gap. The germline gives CDR1 MGHDK, CDR2 SYGVNS. The CDR3 is CASSGGTGSNQPQHF. CDR3 nucleotide sequence: TGTGCCAGCAGTGGTGGAACAGGGAGCAATCAGCCCCAGCATTTT. Full variable domain (rest looked up from reference TRBV25-1 and TRBJ1-5): EADIYQTPRYLVIGTGKKITLECSQTMGHDKMYWYQQDPGMELHLIHYSYGVNSTEKGDLSSESTVSRIRTEHFPLTLESARPSHTSQYLCASSGGTGSNQPQHFGDGTRLSIL.

The chain joins TRBV18 to TRBJ1-2, with D tentatively TRBD1 (6 bases). The CDR3 totals 14 residues. V lost 2 bases and J 5 bases, leaving 12 bases between the germline ends. From germline, CDR1 is KGHSH and CDR2 LQKENI. DNA of the CDR3: TGTGCCAGCTCACCAGCACAGGGCTTATATGGCTACACCTTC. This translates into CASSPAQGLYGYTF.

This clone is a singleton in its sample. The V call is TRBV4-1, the J call TRBJ2-1; the match to TRBD2 covers 7 bases. The trim removed 1 base at V and 0 bases at J, leaving 3 bases unmatched. The germline gives CDR1 MGHRA, CDR2 YSYEKL. The CDR3 consists of 16 residues. The CDR3 here is CASSQGRGSSYNEQFF. For the CDR3, the DNA is TGCGCCAGCAGCCAAGGGCGGGGGAGCTCCTACAATGAGCAGTTCTTC.

The chain carries TRBV2 and TRBJ2-2; TRBD1 matches at 9 bases. Germline V gives CDR1 SNHLY, CDR2 FYNNEI. The CDR3 has 18 residues. With V trimmed by 4 bases and J by 0 bases, 9 bases remained unmatched. This CDR3 reads CASSGGTGNKANTGELFF. CDR3 bases: TGTGCCAGCAGTGGGGGGACAGGGAATAAGGCGAACACCGGGGAGCTGTTTTTT.

The chain has TRBV28 and TRBJ2-7; tentatively, D is TRBD1 (8 bases). Deletions cut 3 bases from V and 4 bases from J, with 19 bases between. Germline CDR1 MDHEN, CDR2 SYDVKM. CDR3 length: 16 residues. CDR3: CASSLPTGAGVYEQYF. In DNA form, the CDR3 reads TGTGCCAGCAGTTTGCCGACAGGGGCGGGGGTTTACGAGCAGTACTTC.

The gene calls are TRBV21-1 and TRBJ1-2; no DNA check was done on the table's D call, TRBD1. TRBV21-1 is marked as a pseudogene. The CDR3 loop spans 15 amino acids. The DNA for the CDR3 is TGTGCCAGCAGCGAAGGACACAGTAGTTCCTATGGCTACACCTTC. This gives the protein CASSEGHSSSYGYTF.

This chain uses TRBV3-1 (or the pseudogene TRBV3-2) with TRBJ2-1, with 7 bases fitting TRBD2. V lost 3 bases and J lost 10; bases outside the gene matches: 6. Germline lookup yields CDR1 LGHDT and CDR2 YNNKEL (reference sequence). The CDR3 has 13 amino acids. The CDR3 protein is CASSQYRAGEQFF. CDR3 DNA: TGTGCCAGCAGCCAGTATAGAGCGGGAGAGCAGTTCTTC.